These 10 T cell receptor beta chains originate from one sample sequenced in a study of blood T cell repertoires in COVID-19. Sequenced by immunoSEQ multiplex PCR; TCRdb stores in-frame clones only, minus some. The sample has under 80,000 clones, about 87% seen once. The sample comprised peripheral blood. These receptor sequences come from a woman of 80 years or more with active COVID-19.

The chain employs TRBV4-2 and TRBJ2-3, with TRBD2 identical over 9 bases. The length of the CDR3 is 16 residues. CDR1 and CDR2 from the germline V gene are LGHNA and YNFKEQ. V gave up 4 bases and J gave up 3 bases; unmatched junction bases: 8. The CDR3 DNA is TGTGCCAGCAGCCTCCTTTTTAGCGGGAGTACAGATACGCAGTATTTT. Translation gives CASSLLFSGSTDTQYF.

CDR3 residues: CASIPPRRRVQLGNQPQHF. The CDR3 nucleotides are TGTGCCAGCATCCCACCGAGGCGCAGGGTACAGCTTGGCAATCAGCCCCAGCATTTT. The chain couples TRBV6-7 to TRBJ1-5; weak D call: TRBD1 (5 bases). TRBV6-7 is known as an ORF, though its function is uncertain. The CDR3 is made up of 19 amino acids. V lost 7 bases, J lost 2 bases, and 27 bases lay in between.

This clone was detected only once. This chain joins TRBV27 and TRBJ2-2; TRBD2 agrees at 12 bases. With V trimmed by 1 base and J by 7 bases, 4 bases remained unmatched. CDR1 is MNHEY, CDR2 SMNVEV, per germline (reference sequence). The CDR3 length is 16 residues. The DNA of the CDR3 is TGTGCCAGCAGTTTATTTCTAGCGGGAGGGATCGGGGAGCTGTTTTTT. This gives the protein CASSLFLAGGIGELFF.

This clone was picked up one time. V is TRBV5-1 and J is TRBJ1-1; TRBD1 might be the D (6 bases). V was shortened by 4 bases and J by 3 bases, with 22 bases between the two germline ends. This CDR3 contains 17 residues. Germline CDR1 SGHRS, CDR2 YFSETQ. The CDR3: CASSPTPNRVGDTEAFF. CDR3 coding DNA: TGCGCCAGCAGCCCGACACCAAACAGGGTAGGGGACACTGAAGCTTTCTTT.

The J gene is TRBJ2-1, the V gene TRBV5-6; the match to TRBD2 covers 12 bases. In germline, CDR1 is SGHDT, CDR2 YYEEEE. Germline trimming cut 4 bases from V and 5 bases from J; bases unmatched to any gene: 7. This CDR3 has 16 amino acids. The CDR3 DNA reads as TGTGCCAGCAGCCGACTAGCGGGAGTGGGTAACAATGAGCAGTTCTTC. Translated: CASSRLAGVGNNEQFF.

A single count supports this clone. The chain links TRBV28 to TRBJ2-1, with 16 positions matching TRBD2. The germline CDR1 and CDR2 sequences are MDHEN and SYDVKM. V gave up 7 bases and J gave up 9 bases; unmatched junction bases: 6. The CDR3 covers 15 residues. CDR3 loop: CASTTGLAGGGEQFF. The CDR3 DNA follows: TGTGCCAGCACTACGGGACTAGCGGGAGGGGGTGAGCAGTTCTTC.

This chain connects TRBV19 to TRBJ1-3, with D possibly TRBD1 on 6 matching bases. Germline CDR1 is LNHDA and CDR2 is SQIVND (reference sequence). This CDR3 has 15 residues. V gave up 6 bases and J gave up 2 bases, with 14 bases separating them. The CDR3 bases are TGTGCCAGTAGGCGAACAGGGATCACTGGAAACACCATATATTTT. Translated, it gives CASRRTGITGNTIYF.

The chain employs TRBV7-3 and TRBJ2-1, with D tentatively TRBD1 (6 bases). The CDR3 totals 17 residues. CDR1 SGHTA and CDR2 FQGTGA come from the germline V gene. Between the trimmed V and J ends, which lost 5 bases and 0 bases, there was a span of 17 bases. CDR3 bases: TGTGCCAGCAGCCCTGGGCGAGGGGGAAGCTCCTACAATGAGCAGTTCTTC. Translation gives CASSPGRGGSSYNEQFF. Combining the CDR3 with reference TRBV7-3 and TRBJ2-1 gives the whole variable domain GAGVSQTPSNKVTEKGKYVELRCDPISGHTALYWYRQSLGQGPEFLIYFQGTGAADDSGLPNDRFFAVRPEGSVSTLKIQRTERGDSAVYLCASSPGRGGSSYNEQFFGPGTRLTVL.

V is TRBV3-1 (or the pseudogene TRBV3-2) and J is TRBJ2-7; 14 bases line up with TRBD2. Trimming took 5 bases from V and 4 from J; bases not matched to a gene: 7. CDR1 and CDR2 from the germline V gene are LGHDT and YNNKEL (reference sequence). CDR3 length equals 16 residues. The CDR3 here is CASSSGRTSGRYEQYF. The CDR3 DNA reads TGTGCCAGCAGCTCCGGCCGGACTAGCGGGAGGTACGAGCAGTACTTC.

The J gene is TRBJ2-2, the V gene TRBV5-1; 12 nucleotides match TRBD2. This CDR3 is 19 amino acids long. J lost 3 bases, V lost 0 bases, and 9 bases had no gene match. Germline CDR1 is SGHRS and CDR2 is YFSETQ. This CDR3 is CASSLAWTSGNEDTGELFF. CDR3 coding DNA: TGCGCCAGCAGCTTGGCTTGGACTAGCGGGAACGAGGACACCGGGGAGCTGTTTTTT.